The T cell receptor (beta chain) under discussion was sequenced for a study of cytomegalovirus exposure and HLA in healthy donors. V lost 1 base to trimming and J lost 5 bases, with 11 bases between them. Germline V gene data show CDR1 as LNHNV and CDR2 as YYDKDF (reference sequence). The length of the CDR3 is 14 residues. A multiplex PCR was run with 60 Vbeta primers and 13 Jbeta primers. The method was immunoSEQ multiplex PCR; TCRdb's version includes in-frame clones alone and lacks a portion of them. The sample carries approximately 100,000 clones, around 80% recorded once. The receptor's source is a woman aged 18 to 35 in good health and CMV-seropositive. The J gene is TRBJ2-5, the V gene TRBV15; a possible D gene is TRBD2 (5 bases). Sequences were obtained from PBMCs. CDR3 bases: TGTGCCACCAGCAGAGGAGGGTCCCTCGAGACCCAGTACTTC. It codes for CATSRGGSLETQYF.